The 20 T cell receptor beta chains below come from one sample, sequenced in a study of blood T cells in healthy people across ages. Then a second PCR, running about 7 to 11 cycles, was carried out with a sample-barcoded 5' primer and a J-beta primer mix. TCRdb reanalysed the 5' RACE reads using MiXCR and keeps one entry per CDR3 protein. The data show 1.5 million to 2 million distinct CDR3 sequences, around 35% seen once. The sequenced sample consisted of blood. These receptor sequences come from a woman in her thirties in good health.

The V call is TRBV7-2, the J call TRBJ2-6; D is unclear. The V and J ends lost 8 bases and 0 bases respectively, with 8 bases between them. This CDR3 contains 14 residues. Germline assignment: CDR1 SGHTA and CDR2 FQGNSA. This chain's CDR3 is CASALSSGANVLTF. For the CDR3, the DNA is TGTGCCAGCGCATTAAGCTCTGGGGCCAACGTCCTGACTTTC.

As to this clonotype: The junction departs from germline at one end; a sequencing error may be responsible. The rearrangement joins TRBV12-3 or TRBV12-4 to TRBJ2-3; TRBD1 matches at 7 bases. The CDR3 sequence is 15 residues long. CDR3 sequence: CASSLGTVRTDAQYF. CDR3 bases: TGTGCCAGCAGCCTCGGGACAGTTAGAACAGATGCGCAGTATTTT.

In its sample, this clonotype was seen a few times. The J gene is TRBJ2-7, the V gene TRBV6-2 or TRBV6-3; TRBD2 matches 9 bases. Per germline, CDR1 MNHEY and CDR2 SVGEGT. The CDR3 totals 12 residues. V shed 8 bases, J shed 7 bases, and the junction held 6 bases outside the gene matches. CDR3 amino acids: CASVAGAGEQYF. The CDR3 bases are TGTGCCAGCGTAGCGGGAGCGGGAGAGCAGTACTTC.

The chain combines TRBV2 with TRBJ2-3; either TRBD1 or TRBD2 may fit D (5 bases each). Germline-derived CDR1 and CDR2 are SNHLY and FYNNEI. This CDR3 is 14 amino acids long. V gave up 0 bases and J gave up 6 bases, with 10 bases separating them. DNA of the CDR3: TGTGCCAGCAGTGAAGCGAGGGGTTTTGATACGCAGTATTTT. This sequence encodes CASSEARGFDTQYF.

This clonotype was seen a handful of times. The rearrangement uses TRBV5-1 and TRBJ2-3; 11 nucleotides match TRBD2. V trimming: 5 bases; J trimming: 2 bases; junction bases outside the gene matches: 7. This CDR3 has 16 amino acids. Germline V gene data show CDR1 as SGHRS and CDR2 as YFSETQ. The chain's CDR3 is CASRPGTSGPTDTQYF. As DNA, the CDR3 is TGCGCCAGCAGGCCCGGGACTAGCGGCCCCACAGATACGCAGTATTTT.

The chain has TRBV10-3 and TRBJ2-3; D is perhaps TRBD1 or TRBD2 (5 bases each). Germline values: CDR1 ENHRY, CDR2 SYGVKD. The CDR3 covers 14 residues. Trimming removed 6 bases at V and 1 base at J, with 11 bases between. CDR3 loop: CAIRPRDGTDTQYF. CDR3 sequence (DNA): TGTGCCATCAGACCACGGGACGGCACAGATACGCAGTATTTT.

The CDR3 loop reads CASSLLDGYSNQPQHF. CDR3 coding DNA: TGTGCCAGCAGTTTACTGGACGGCTATAGCAATCAGCCCCAGCATTTT. The chain has TRBV28 and TRBJ1-5, with D unresolved. The V gene's germline CDR1 is MDHEN and CDR2 SYDVKM. The CDR3 extends over 16 amino acids. The V end lost 2 bases, the J end lost 0 bases, and 11 bases lay between the germline ends.

The chain joins TRBV4-2 to TRBJ1-1, with 7 bases matching TRBD1. There are 16 residues in the CDR3. Germline V CDR1 and CDR2: LGHNA, YNFKEQ. V was pared by 6 bases and J by 5 bases, with 15 bases of the junction left unmatched. The CDR3 here is CASRSGSGGFRTEAFF. Written as DNA, the CDR3 is TGTGCCAGCAGGAGCGGCTCAGGGGGTTTCAGAACTGAAGCTTTCTTT.

V usage is TRBV15 and J usage is TRBJ2-7; 8 nucleotides match TRBD2. With 0 bases clipped from V and 1 base from J, the junction kept 11 bases outside the gene matches. Germline V gives CDR1 LNHNV, CDR2 YYDKDF (reference sequence). The CDR3 consists of 18 residues. CDR3 coding DNA: TGTGCCACCAGCAGAGAGCCCCTTTTTCGGGAGGGTTCCTACGAGCAGTACTTC. This encodes CATSREPLFREGSYEQYF.

In this sample, this clonotype turned up once. V gene TRBV20-1 combines with J gene TRBJ1-5, with a possible D match to TRBD1 (5 bases). Germline V gene lookup returns CDR1 DFQATT and CDR2 SNEGSKA (reference sequence). The ends were cut back, 4 bases at V and 5 bases at J, with 15 bases in the middle. There are 14 residues in the CDR3. CDR3 in DNA: TGCAGTGCTACGCTTCCGGGGACCTATCAGCCCCAGCATTTT. It encodes CSATLPGTYQPQHF.

The rearrangement uses TRBV20-1 and TRBJ1-1, with D maybe TRBD1 (6 bases). V was clipped by 3 bases and J by 4 bases, with 12 bases between them. Germline V lookup: CDR1 DFQATT, CDR2 SNEGSKA (reference sequence). This CDR3 has 13 residues. As DNA, the CDR3 is TGCAGTGCTAGGGAAAACAGGGCCACTGAAGCTTTCTTT. Translating gives CSARENRATEAFF.

The chain combines TRBV7-2 with TRBJ1-1; D gene uncertain. V lost 1 base to trimming and J lost 3 bases, with 6 bases between them. Per the germline V gene, CDR1 is SGHTA and CDR2 is FQGNSA. The CDR3 covers 13 residues. The CDR3 sequence is CASSLDGHTEAFF. The DNA for the CDR3 is TGTGCCAGCAGCTTAGACGGGCACACTGAAGCTTTCTTT.

This clonotype was found a few times. The CDR3 nucleotides are TGTGCCTGGGCTACAGGGTTCCGAGAGACCCAGTACTTC. Amino acids: CAWATGFRETQYF. This chain links TRBV30 with TRBJ2-5, with D possibly TRBD1 on 6 matching bases. V was cut by 5 bases and J by 4 bases, with 14 bases left in between. Germline assignment: CDR1 GTSNPN and CDR2 SVGIG (reference sequence). The CDR3 has 13 residues.

The chain uses TRBV12-3 or TRBV12-4 and TRBJ2-1; TRBD1 matches 9 bases. This CDR3 is built from 15 residues. V gave up 5 bases and J gave up 8 bases; unmatched junction bases: 10. Written as DNA, the CDR3 is TGTGCCAGCAGTCCTCGGGACAGGGAGGGGGATGAGCAGTTCTTC. Translating it yields CASSPRDREGDEQFF.

The chain links TRBV20-1 to TRBJ2-7; D is perhaps TRBD1 (5 bases). Looked up from germline, CDR1 is DFQATT and CDR2 is SNEGSKA (reference sequence). V was clipped by 1 base and J by 0 bases, with 16 bases between them. CDR3 length equals 16 residues. The CDR3 reads CSARGIDRRGSYEQYF. The DNA of the CDR3 is TGCAGTGCTAGAGGGATCGACAGAAGGGGCTCCTACGAGCAGTACTTC.

The V gene is TRBV7-3, the J gene TRBJ1-5; TRBD1 matches at 9 bases. V gave up 1 base and J gave up 6 bases; unmatched junction bases: 10. The CDR3 runs to 17 residues. Germline V gene sequence: CDR1 SGHTA, CDR2 FQGTGA. In DNA, the CDR3 is TGTGCCAGCAGCTTAAAGAGGGACAGGGATATCCCTCAGCCCCAGCATTTT. It translates to CASSLKRDRDIPQPQHF.

V is TRBV2 and J is TRBJ2-6; D not resolved. The V and J ends lost 4 bases and 5 bases respectively, with 12 bases between them. The CDR3 loop spans 15 amino acids. Germline V lookup: CDR1 SNHLY, CDR2 FYNNEI. The CDR3 DNA reads as TGTGCCAGCAGTGTCGGTCCGGCTAGGGCCAACGTCCTGACTTTC. Translation gives CASSVGPARANVLTF.

With regard to this clonotype: Germline is not matched at one junction end, which may reflect a read error. The chain links TRBV9 to TRBJ2-3, with TRBD2 as a possible D gene (5 bases). The CDR3 contains 16 residues. Germline CDR1 and CDR2: SGDLS and YYNGEE. CDR3: CACSVDRGHSTDTQYF. CDR3 nucleotides: TGTGCCTGCAGCGTAGATCGAGGGCATAGCACAGATACGCAGTATTTT.

This clonotype has only a few counts. The V gene is TRBV4-1, the J gene TRBJ1-2; 7 nucleotides line up with TRBD1. The V and J ends lost 0 bases and 6 bases, in that order; junction bases with no gene match: 10. Germline V gene lookup returns CDR1 MGHRA and CDR2 YSYEKL. This CDR3 has 16 amino acids. CDR3 sequence reads: CASSQEDAGGGNGYTF. CDR3 coding DNA: TGCGCCAGCAGCCAAGAGGACGCAGGGGGTGGGAATGGCTACACCTTC.

This rearrangement joins TRBV19 to TRBJ2-3, with a tentative D call TRBD1 (6 bases). The CDR3 sequence is 13 residues long. Germline CDR1 reads LNHDA; CDR2 reads SQIVND (reference sequence). Trimming took 6 bases from V and 4 from J, leaving 11 bases between them. This CDR3 is CASRMGAADTQYF. CDR3 DNA: TGTGCCAGTAGGATGGGGGCAGCAGATACGCAGTATTTT.